A selection of T cell receptor beta chains follows, all from one sample in a study of blood T cell repertoires in COVID-19. The protocol was immunoSEQ multiplex PCR, while the TCRdb copy is restricted to in-frame clones and leaves out a portion. This table holds 250,000 or so clones, around 90% found once. The sequencing sample was made of peripheral blood. The receptors were sampled from a woman in her 30s with acute or convalescent COVID-19. Both conserved end residues are part of each CDR3. Each record gives: V gene, CDR3 protein.

V gene: TRBV7-2; CDR3 protein: CASSSRVRGLRTEAFF
V gene: TRBV19; CDR3 protein: CASSTVNTEAFF
V gene: TRBV7-8; CDR3 protein: CASSLMARDISGYTF
V gene: TRBV7-9; CDR3 protein: CASSHPGQGLDEQYF
V gene: TRBV18; CDR3 protein: CASSPDRGTRETQYF
V gene: TRBV7-2; CDR3 protein: CASSLAGTSGMCF
V gene: TRBV5-1; CDR3 protein: CASSLVNTNTEAFF
V gene: TRBV5-1; CDR3 protein: CASSLLRDEQYF
V gene: TRBV18; CDR3 protein: CASSSLHLERANVLTF
V gene: TRBV27; CDR3 protein: CASSPGTVRSSYNSPLHF
V gene: TRBV5-6; CDR3 protein: CASSPWPTGPAYGYTF
V gene: TRBV2; CDR3 protein: CASSLRGNGNTIYF
V gene: TRBV5-4; CDR3 protein: CASSSGLAGFLPGELFF
V gene: TRBV30; CDR3 protein: CAWSQDSGGPYEQYF
V gene: TRBV29-1; CDR3 protein: CSVTTDRGQVFGTDTQYF
V gene: TRBV6-5; CDR3 protein: CASSYLAGGGTDTQYF
V gene: TRBV10-3; CDR3 protein: CAITSGTSGAYEQYF
V gene: TRBV4-2; CDR3 protein: CASSQESAGAYEQYF
V gene: TRBV7-2; CDR3 protein: CASSPPQGNTGELFF
V gene: TRBV27; CDR3 protein: CASSKDRAGQPQHF
V gene: TRBV27; CDR3 protein: CASSHRGGNTIYF
V gene: TRBV29-1; CDR3 protein: CSGDIQDMDGYTF
V gene: TRBV30; CDR3 protein: CAWSRPPGGAANEKLFF
V gene: TRBV5-4; CDR3 protein: CASGRLSEAFF
V gene: TRBV5-6; CDR3 protein: CASRRDRGRSYEQYF
V gene: TRBV19; CDR3 protein: CASSIDGGSGRHEQYF
V gene: TRBV7-9; CDR3 protein: CASSPGYTEAFF
V gene: TRBV5-8; CDR3 protein: CASSLGGQRTDTQYF
V gene: TRBV5-6; CDR3 protein: CASSLATGVNYGYTF
V gene: TRBV9; CDR3 protein: CASSDRGTHHEQYF
V gene: TRBV30; CDR3 protein: CAWSGGQGNQPQHF
V gene: TRBV12-2; CDR3 protein: CASRLALAGGPHGELFF